Below are 13 T cell receptor beta chains sequenced from a single sample in a study of T cells expressing NK-cell markers (dated by TCRdb to 2019 to 2021). Receptor amplification or capture employed 5' RACE. Sequencer: Illumina HiSeq 2000. Once TCRdb had reprocessed the reads, it stored one entry per CDR3 protein sequence and supplied no DNA. The sample's records list approximately 150,000 distinct CDR3 sequences. The ten largest clones add up to 10% to 15% of the sample. The sequenced sample consisted of blood T cells: a sorted CD56 or NKG2C T cell subset, CD4+ or CD8+ T cells, or bulk PBMC T cells (not recorded which). Receptors were obtained from a man aged 18 to 29 in good health. Donor details come from another sample of the same person, matched by shared clones.

The chain uses TRBV27 and TRBJ2-1; TCRdb's D gene call, TRBD1, goes unchecked for lack of DNA. The germline V gene has CDR1 MNHEY and CDR2 SMNVEV (reference sequence). The CDR3 extends over 16 amino acids. The CDR3 spells CASSFNEDRRTNEQFF.

The chain links TRBV25-1 to TRBJ2-1. Germline V gene lookup returns CDR1 MGHDK and CDR2 SYGVNS. CDR3 size: 15 residues. Here the CDR3 reads CASSENEAEYNEQFF.

The chain is built from TRBV5-6 and TRBJ1-1; checking the TCRdb D call of TRBD1 is not possible without DNA. The CDR3 runs 15 residues. Germline CDR1 SGHDT, CDR2 YYEEEE. CDR3 in amino acids: CASSSAGQLNTEAFF. The full variable domain, rest sourced from reference TRBV5-6 and TRBJ1-1, is DAGVTQSPTHLIKTRGQQVTLRCSPKSGHDTVSWYQQALGQGPQFIFQYYEEEERQRGNFPDRFSGHQFPNYSSELNVNALLLGDSALYLCASSSAGQLNTEAFFGQGTRLTVV.

This chain uses TRBV12-3 or TRBV12-4 with TRBJ2-5. This CDR3 is 13 amino acids long. This CDR3 is CASVSGGEETQYF.

V usage is TRBV5-5 and J usage is TRBJ2-3; as DNA is missing, the TRBD1 call by TCRdb cannot be tested. The germline V gene encodes CDR1 SGHKS and CDR2 YYEKEE (reference sequence). The CDR3 runs to 17 residues. The CDR3 is CASSPGTVSWGTDTQYF.

V usage is TRBV27 and J usage is TRBJ2-3; checking the TCRdb D call of TRBD1 is not possible without DNA. Germline CDR1 is MNHEY and CDR2 is SMNVEV (reference sequence). The CDR3 sequence is 15 residues long. The CDR3: CASSLNGGHTDTQYF.

The chain links TRBV4-2 to TRBJ1-1. CDR1 LGHNA and CDR2 YNFKEQ come from the germline V gene. The CDR3 covers 14 residues. CDR3 amino acids: CASSLRPEDTEAFF.

This sequence joins TRBV5-1 and TRBJ2-2; TCRdb outputs TRBD2, but without DNA this stays unchecked. CDR3 size: 14 residues. Germline CDR1 SGHRS, CDR2 YFSETQ. The CDR3 loop reads CASSSTPSGGELFF.

The chain employs TRBV12-3 or TRBV12-4 and TRBJ2-7; there is no DNA to check the TCRdb D call of TRBD2. The CDR3 consists of 15 residues. The CDR3 sequence: CASSLDSGRKNEQYF.

The chain links TRBV2 to TRBJ2-3. Germline V gene sequence: CDR1 SNHLY, CDR2 FYNNEI. The CDR3 totals 12 residues. The chain's CDR3 is CASRTATDTQYF.

The V gene is TRBV19, the J gene TRBJ2-3; the D gene TCRdb calls, TRBD2, cannot be checked with no DNA. CDR3 size: 16 residues. Germline V CDR1 and CDR2: LNHDA, SQIVND (reference sequence). CDR3 loop: CASSIEGGRYIDTQYF.

This chain joins TRBV29-1 and TRBJ2-1; TCRdb designates TRBD2, a call that cannot be tested without DNA. The CDR3 extends over 15 amino acids. Germline assignment: CDR1 SQVTM and CDR2 ANQGSEA. The CDR3: CSVDPAGFSYNEQFF.

V is TRBV4-3 and J is TRBJ2-1; TCRdb names TRBD1, which stays unverified in the absence of DNA. Germline loops: CDR1 LGHNA, CDR2 YSLEER. The CDR3 has 18 amino acids. CDR3 loop: CASSQDRQGSTYYNEQFF.